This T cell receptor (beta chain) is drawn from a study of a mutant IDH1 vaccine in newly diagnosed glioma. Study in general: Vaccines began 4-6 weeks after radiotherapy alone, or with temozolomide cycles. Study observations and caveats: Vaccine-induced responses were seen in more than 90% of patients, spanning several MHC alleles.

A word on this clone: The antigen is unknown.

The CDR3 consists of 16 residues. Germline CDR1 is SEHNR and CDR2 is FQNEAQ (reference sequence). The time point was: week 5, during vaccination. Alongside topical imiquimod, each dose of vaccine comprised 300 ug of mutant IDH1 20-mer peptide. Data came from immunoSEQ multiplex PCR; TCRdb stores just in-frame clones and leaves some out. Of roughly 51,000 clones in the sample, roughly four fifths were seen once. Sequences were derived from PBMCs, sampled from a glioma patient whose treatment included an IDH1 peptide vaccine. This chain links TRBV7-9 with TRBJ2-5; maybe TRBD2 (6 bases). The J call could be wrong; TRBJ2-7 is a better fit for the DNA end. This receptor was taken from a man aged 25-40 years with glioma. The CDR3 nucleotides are TGTGCCAGCAGCTTACTGCGGGGAGAATCTGCCTACGAGCAGTACTTC. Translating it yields CASSLLRGESAYEQYF.